This T cell receptor (beta chain) was observed in a study of PD-L1 blockade in urothelial cancer. Study context: Researchers found blood samples held a median of roughly 140,000 T cells.

From germline, CDR1 is SGHTA and CDR2 FQGNSA. The CDR3 loop spans 17 amino acids. Trimming took off 1 base at V and 4 bases at J, with 19 bases between the two ends. Study-wide findings and caveats: Durable-benefit cases showed more tumor-associated blood clone expansion at 3 weeks.

Documented time point: pretreatment peripheral blood. The method was immunoSEQ multiplex PCR; TCRdb's version includes in-frame clones alone and lacks a portion of them. The sample contains about 63,000 clones, roughly 76% of which appear only once. Regarding this clone: The antigen remains unidentified.

This TCR came from a man aged 65-85 years with urothelial cancer. Source: PBMCs, taken around atezolizumab (anti-PD-L1) treatment. The chain carries TRBV7-2 and TRBJ2-5; maybe TRBD2 (5 bases). CDR3 region: CASSLVYGMDSGETQYF. The CDR3 region has the DNA TGTGCCAGCAGCTTAGTCTACGGGATGGACTCAGGAGAGACCCAGTACTTC.